The clone carrying this T cell receptor (beta chain) has just a few counts. The antigen is undetermined. The sample comes from a study of T cells in Graves' hyperthyroidism and ophthalmopathy. Study-wide results and limits: Most clonotypes that expanded in the thyroid above 0.001 also showed up in blood.

It was considered stable Graves' hyperthyroidism when ophthalmopathy did not progress within 18 months. Patients aged 18 to 65 had newly diagnosed hyperthyroidism lasting under 2 months. The diagnoses drew upon clinical symptoms, serum thyroxine and TRAb, thyroid ultrasound and orbital computed tomography. RNA transcripts served as the template for amplifying TCR beta CDR3 regions. TCR CDR3 regions were first amplified by RT-PCR with HTBI primers. TCRdb re-called the multiplex PCR reads through MiXCR, storing one row per CDR3 protein. The profile shows around 560,000 distinct CDR3 sequences, 16% of them singletons. Sequencing input: blood. The TCR comes from a woman aged 18-29 years with Graves' hyperthyroidism.

Here the CDR3 reads CASSPRTGEKYGYTF. CDR3 DNA: TGTGCCAGCTCACCAAGGACAGGTGAAAAGTATGGCTACACCTTC. The J gene is TRBJ1-2, the V gene TRBV18; TRBD1 matches at 7 bases. The CDR3 extends over 15 amino acids. J was trimmed by 5 bases and V by 2 bases; bases with no gene match: 8. The germline CDR1 and CDR2 sequences are KGHSH and LQKENI. The whole variable domain, remainder taken from reference TRBV18 and TRBJ1-2, is NAGVMQNPRHLVRRRGQEARLRCSPMKGHSHVYWYRQLPEEGLKFMVYLQKENIIDESGMPKERFSAEFPKEGPSILRIQQVVRGDSAAYFCASSPRTGEKYGYTFGSGTRLTVV.